This T cell receptor beta chain originates from a study of cytomegalovirus exposure and HLA in healthy donors. The PCR used 60 Vbeta and 13 Jbeta primers. The assay was immunoSEQ multiplex PCR, and TCRdb's table has in-frame clones only and misses some. The sample has over 200,000 clones, around 64% seen once. This clone has just a few counts. The antigen is undetermined. Trimming left V 5 bases short and J 8 bases short, with 21 bases between. This CDR3 is 15 amino acids long. CDR1 is SEHNR and CDR2 is FQNEAQ in the germline V gene (reference sequence). Healthy individuals who donated bone marrow served as the donors. Broader study findings: Donor immune exposure was known only as CMV serostatus. Earlier findings revealed that most TCR beta V segments proved productive either about 87% or about 30% of the time.

Sequencing input: PBMCs. The V call is TRBV7-9, the J call TRBJ1-2, with D perhaps matching TRBD1 (5 bases). This receptor was identified in a man aged 35 to 55 in good health and CMV-seropositive. The CDR3 nucleotides are TGTGCCAGCAGCCTCCTTACTACAGGTCTCGAGGGCTACACCTTC. Its protein product is CASSLLTTGLEGYTF. Full variable domain (rest looked up from reference TRBV7-9 and TRBJ1-2): DTGVSQNPRHKITKRGQNVTFRCDPISEHNRLYWYRQTLGQGPEFLTYFQNEAQLEKSRLLSDRFSAERPKGSFSTLEIQRTEQGDSAMYLCASSLLTTGLEGYTFGSGTRLTVV.